This TCR beta chain was observed in a study of blood T cell repertoires in COVID-19. Only in-frame clones appear in the TCRdb table, and some are missing; sequencing was by immunoSEQ multiplex PCR. The sample has 350,000 to 400,000 clones, approximately 93% seen once. The CDR3 consists of 13 residues. The origin of this receptor is a woman in her forties who had been exposed to COVID-19. Sequencing was carried out using PBMCs or T cells enriched from blood (not recorded which). This sequence joins TRBV21-1 and TRBJ2-7; whether TRBD2, the table's D call, matches the DNA was not checked. TRBV21-1 is a pseudogene locus. CDR3 loop: CASSSRGGHEQYF. CDR3 in DNA: TGTGCCAGCAGCTCCCGGGGGGGCCACGAGCAGTACTTC.